This section outlines one TCR beta chain sequence together with its context. Its target is unknown. The source of the sample is a study of shared clonotypes between healthy human individuals. Across the study: Three plates were used per donor for CD4 naive, three for CD4 memory, two for CD8 naive and one for CD8 memory.

CD45RO negativity and positive selection for CCR7 defined naive CD8 cells, a population that excluded terminally differentiated effector memory CD45RA+ cells. The CDR3 totals 14 residues. In germline, CDR1 is LNHDA, CDR2 SQIVND (reference sequence). V was trimmed by 3 bases and J by 3 bases, leaving 8 bases between them. Broader study findings: Shared clonotypes: about 5% naive CD4, around 3.4% naive CD8, 2.3% memory CD4, under 0.45% memory CD8.

Replicate PCRs for sorted subsets used approximately 190 ng DNA; this equaled tens of thousands of T cell genomes. As handled by the study authors: ImmunoSEQ only sent back junction sequences with no quality scores, so filtering was done differently. Sequencing was performed with immunoSEQ multiplex PCR; in TCRdb, only in-frame clones are kept and a portion is missing. V and J calls and clone size are copied from that table; D and trimming were computed from the DNA. The sample comprises approximately 810,000 clones, 80% to 95% of which are singletons, and nearly 25% rests with the top ten. The chain combines TRBV19 with TRBJ2-2; D is possibly TRBD2 (6 bases). What was sequenced was naive CD8+ T cells sorted from blood. The receptor was isolated from a man younger than 40 in good health. CDR3 DNA: TGTGCCAGTAGTATCTGGGGGGACACCGGGGAGCTGTTTTTT. This gives the protein CASSIWGDTGELFF.